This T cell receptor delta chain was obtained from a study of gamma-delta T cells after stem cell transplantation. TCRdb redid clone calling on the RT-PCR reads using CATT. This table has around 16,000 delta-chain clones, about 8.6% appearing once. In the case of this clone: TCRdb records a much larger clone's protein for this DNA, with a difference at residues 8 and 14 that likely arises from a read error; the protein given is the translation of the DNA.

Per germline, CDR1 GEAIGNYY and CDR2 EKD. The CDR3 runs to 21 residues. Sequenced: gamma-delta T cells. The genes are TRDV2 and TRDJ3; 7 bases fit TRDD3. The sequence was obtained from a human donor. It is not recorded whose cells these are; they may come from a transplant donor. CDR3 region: CACDTLTAGYKSSCDTRQMFF. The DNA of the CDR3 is TGTGCCTGTGACACCCTTACTGCGGGATACAAGAGCTCCTGTGACACCCGACAGATGTTTTTC.